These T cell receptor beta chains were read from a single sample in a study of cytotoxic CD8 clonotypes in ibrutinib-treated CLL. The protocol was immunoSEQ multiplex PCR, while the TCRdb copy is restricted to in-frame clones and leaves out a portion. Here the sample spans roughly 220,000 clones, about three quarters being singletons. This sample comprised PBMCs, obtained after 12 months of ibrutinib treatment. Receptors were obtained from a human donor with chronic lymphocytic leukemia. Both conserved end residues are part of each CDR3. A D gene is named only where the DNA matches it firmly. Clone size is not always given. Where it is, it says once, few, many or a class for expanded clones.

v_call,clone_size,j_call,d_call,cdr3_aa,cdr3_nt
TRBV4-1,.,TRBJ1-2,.,CASSQPTAANYGYTF,TGCGCCAGCAGCCAACCGACAGCAGCTAACTATGGCTACACCTTC
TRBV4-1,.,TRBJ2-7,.,CASSPQENSYEQYF,TGCGCCAGCAGCCCACAGGAAAACTCCTACGAGCAGTACTTC
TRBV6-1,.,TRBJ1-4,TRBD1,CASSEGGTGNEKLFF,TGTGCCAGCAGTGAAGGCGGGACAGGGAATGAAAAACTGTTTTTT
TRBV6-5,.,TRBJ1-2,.,CASRTGIGGYTF,TGTGCCAGCAGAACAGGGATAGGCGGCTACACCTTC
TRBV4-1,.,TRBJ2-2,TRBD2,CASSQEAGGNTGELFF,TGCGCCAGCAGCCAAGAGGCGGGAGGGAACACCGGGGAGCTGTTTTTT
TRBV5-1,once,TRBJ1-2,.,CASSLGYRSGRVGYTF,TGCGCCAGCAGCTTGGGCTACAGGTCTGGGAGGGTTGGCTACACCTTC
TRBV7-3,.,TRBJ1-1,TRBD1,CASGGTVNTEAFF,TGTGCCAGCGGCGGGACAGTGAACACTGAAGCTTTCTTT
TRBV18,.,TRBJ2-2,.,CASSHSGELFF,TGTGCCAGCTCTCATTCCGGGGAGCTGTTTTTT
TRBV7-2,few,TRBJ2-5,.,CASSLGTAFQETQYF,TGTGCCAGCAGCTTAGGGACCGCGTTTCAAGAGACCCAGTACTTC
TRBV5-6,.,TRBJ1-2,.,CASSLYSSLYSYGYTF,TGTGCCAGCAGCTTGTACAGCAGCTTGTATAGTTATGGCTACACCTTC
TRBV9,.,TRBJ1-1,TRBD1,CASSGRGQVNTEAFF,TGTGCCAGCAGCGGACGAGGACAGGTGAACACTGAAGCTTTCTTT
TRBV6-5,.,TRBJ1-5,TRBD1,CASGDRKGGNQPQHF,TGTGCCAGCGGGGACAGGAAAGGCGGGAATCAGCCCCAGCATTTT
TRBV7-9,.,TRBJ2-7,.,CASSVRGFYEQYF,TGTGCCAGCAGCGTCCGGGGATTCTACGAGCAGTACTTC
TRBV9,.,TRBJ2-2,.,CASSVGGSTGELFF,TGTGCCAGCAGCGTAGGAGGGAGCACCGGGGAGCTGTTTTTT
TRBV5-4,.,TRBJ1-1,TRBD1,CASSSALTGFEPEAFF,TGTGCCAGCAGCTCCGCCCTGACAGGGTTCGAACCTGAAGCTTTCTTT
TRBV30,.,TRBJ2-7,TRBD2,CAWSVPGTSGYEQYF,TGTGCCTGGAGTGTACCCGGGACTAGCGGCTACGAGCAGTACTTC
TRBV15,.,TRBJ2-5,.,CATSPHGTYLQETQYF,TGTGCCACCAGCCCCCATGGGACTTACTTACAAGAGACCCAGTACTTC
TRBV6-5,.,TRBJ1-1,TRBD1,CASSRRGQGGTEAFF,TGTGCCAGCAGTCGACGGGGACAGGGAGGCACTGAAGCTTTCTTT
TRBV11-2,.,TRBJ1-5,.,CASSLYQYQPQHF,TGTGCCAGCAGCTTATACCAGTATCAGCCCCAGCATTTT
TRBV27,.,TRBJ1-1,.,CASSLSTGEAFF,TGTGCCAGCAGTTTATCGACGGGTGAAGCTTTCTTT
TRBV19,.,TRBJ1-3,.,CASSISGRGDGNTIYF,TGTGCCAGTAGTATCAGCGGTAGAGGTGATGGAAACACCATATATTTT
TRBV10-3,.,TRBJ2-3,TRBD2,CAIRVGRAADTQYF,TGTGCCATCAGAGTAGGGAGGGCTGCTGATACGCAGTATTTT
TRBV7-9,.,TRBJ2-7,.,CASTLASLPVYEQYF,TGTGCCAGCACTCTAGCGTCACTCCCGGTTTACGAGCAGTACTTC
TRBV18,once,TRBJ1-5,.,CASSPDRNQPQHF,TGTGCCAGCTCCCCAGACAGAAATCAGCCCCAGCATTTT
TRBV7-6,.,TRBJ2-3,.,CASSRAEVGDTQYF,TGTGCCAGCAGCCGAGCGGAAGTCGGAGATACGCAGTATTTT
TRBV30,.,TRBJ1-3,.,CAWSAGTSGNTIYF,TGTGCCTGGAGCGCCGGGACCTCTGGAAACACCATATATTTT
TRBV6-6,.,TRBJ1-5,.,CASFGAGGNQPQHF,TGTGCCAGCTTTGGGGCCGGGGGCAATCAGCCCCAGCATTTT
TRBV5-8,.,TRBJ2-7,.,CASSLGRRWNF,TGTGCCAGCAGCTTGGGTCGGCGGTGGAACTTC
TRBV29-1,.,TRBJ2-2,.,CSGRTSEGGELFF,TGCAGCGGCCGGACTTCCGAGGGCGGGGAGCTGTTTTTT
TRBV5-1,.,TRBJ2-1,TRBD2,CASSRGGTSGYYNEQFF,TGCGCCAGCAGCCGTGGCGGGACTAGCGGCTACTACAATGAGCAGTTCTTC
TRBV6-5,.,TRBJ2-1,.,CASSPGNNNEQFF,TGTGCCAGCAGTCCTGGGAACAACAATGAGCAGTTCTTC
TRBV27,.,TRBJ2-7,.,CASSLQVSYEQYF,TGTGCCAGCAGTTTACAGGTCTCCTACGAGCAGTACTTC
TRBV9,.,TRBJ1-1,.,CASSPSWTTNTEAFF,TGTGCCAGCAGCCCCTCATGGACAACTAACACTGAAGCTTTCTTT
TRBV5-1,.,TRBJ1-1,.,CASSLVRFGEAFF,TGCGCCAGCAGCTTGGTCAGGTTCGGCGAAGCTTTCTTT
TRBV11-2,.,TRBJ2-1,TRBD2,CASSWELALENEQFF,TGTGCCAGCAGCTGGGAACTAGCGTTGGAGAATGAGCAGTTCTTC
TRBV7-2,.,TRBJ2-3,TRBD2,CASSGTSGAAPLSTDTQYF,TGTGCCAGCAGCGGGACTAGCGGGGCCGCTCCCCTAAGCACAGATACGCAGTATTTT
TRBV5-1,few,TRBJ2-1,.,CASSLEGRVYNEQFF,TGCGCCAGCAGCTTGGAGGGCAGGGTCTACAATGAGCAGTTCTTC
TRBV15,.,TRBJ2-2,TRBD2,CATSRDRGVGGGELFF,TGTGCCACCAGCAGAGATCGGGGGGTCGGAGGCGGGGAGCTGTTTTTT
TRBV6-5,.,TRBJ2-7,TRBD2,CASSWTSGRATYEQYF,TGTGCCAGCAGTTGGACTAGCGGGAGGGCCACCTACGAGCAGTACTTC
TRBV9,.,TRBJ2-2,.,CASSVTSSDTGELFF,TGTGCCAGCAGCGTAACTAGTTCTGACACCGGGGAGCTGTTTTTT
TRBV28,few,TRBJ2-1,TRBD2,CASSSGLAGAGEQFF,TGTGCCAGCAGTTCGGGACTAGCGGGAGCTGGTGAGCAGTTCTTC
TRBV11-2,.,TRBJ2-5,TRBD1,CASSLTGTGGETQYF,TGTGCCAGCAGCTTAACCGGGACAGGGGGAGAGACCCAGTACTTC
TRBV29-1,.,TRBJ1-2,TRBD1,CSTPRQGGGYTF,TGCAGCACACCCAGACAGGGAGGAGGCTACACCTTC
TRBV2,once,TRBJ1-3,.,CASKQGPTSSGNTIYF,TGTGCCAGTAAACAGGGCCCCACTTCCTCTGGAAACACCATATATTTT
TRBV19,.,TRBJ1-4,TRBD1,CASSIRGTGGRGNEKLFF,TGTGCCAGTAGTATAAGAGGGACAGGGGGCAGGGGAAATGAAAAACTGTTTTTT